A selection of T cell receptor beta chains follows, all from one sample in a study of blood T cell repertoires in COVID-19. Libraries were prepared by immunoSEQ multiplex PCR; TCRdb keeps only in-frame clonotypes and omits some of them. The sample shows some 190,000 clones, about 85% of them seen only once. The sequenced sample consisted of peripheral blood. These receptors originate from a man aged 30 to 39 with acute or convalescent COVID-19. The CDR3 runs from the conserved cysteine through the conserved F or W. A D gene is named only where the DNA matches it firmly. Clone sizes are given selectively: once, few, many, or a class where the clone is expanded.

J gene | V gene | D gene | clone size | CDR3 protein | CDR3 DNA
TRBJ1-1 | TRBV15 | TRBD1 | . | CATRTRDSDATEAFF | TGTGCCACCAGGACCCGGGACAGTGATGCCACTGAAGCTTTCTTT
TRBJ2-3 | TRBV5-1 | . | . | CASSQDWGADTQYF | TGCGCCAGCAGCCAGGACTGGGGTGCAGATACGCAGTATTTT
TRBJ2-7 | TRBV10-3 | TRBD1 | few | CAISLQGTYEQYF | TGTGCCATCAGCCTACAGGGGACCTACGAGCAGTACTTC
TRBJ2-3 | TRBV11-2 | . | . | CASSLKSPQRGGGDTQYF | TGTGCCAGCAGCTTAAAGTCCCCTCAGCGGGGAGGGGGAGATACGCAGTATTTT
TRBJ1-1 | TRBV18 | TRBD1 | . | CASSRTDRGFDEAFF | TGTGCCAGCTCACGTACTGACAGGGGCTTCGATGAAGCTTTCTTT
TRBJ2-7 | TRBV5-4 | TRBD2 | once | CASSPGTSNVVEQYF | TGTGCCAGCAGCCCCGGGACTAGTAATGTTGTGGAGCAGTACTTC
TRBJ2-1 | TRBV19 | TRBD2 | . | CASRGTSRHEQFF | TGTGCCAGTAGGGGGACTAGTCGTCATGAGCAGTTCTTC
TRBJ2-7 | TRBV5-6 | TRBD2 | . | CASTLVGTSGKYEQYF | TGTGCCAGCACCCTGGTGGGGACTAGCGGGAAGTACGAGCAGTACTTC
TRBJ2-6 | TRBV7-9 | . | . | CASSDTRSQSGANVLTF | TGTGCCAGCAGCGATACAAGGAGCCAATCTGGGGCCAACGTCCTGACTTTC
TRBJ2-1 | TRBV12-5 | . | . | CASGLWGREGEQFF | TGTGCTAGTGGTTTGTGGGGGCGTGAGGGTGAGCAGTTCTTC
TRBJ2-2 | TRBV5-1 | TRBD1 | . | CASRGTGVYTGELFF | TGCGCCAGCAGAGGTACAGGGGTTTACACCGGGGAGCTGTTTTTT
TRBJ1-1 | TRBV7-2 | TRBD1 | . | CASSSRATGAAEAFF | TGTGCCAGCAGCTCCAGGGCTACAGGGGCCGCTGAAGCTTTCTTT
TRBJ1-1 | TRBV4-1 | TRBD1 | . | CASSQDRGRTEAFF | TGCGCCAGCAGCCAGGACAGGGGGCGAACTGAAGCTTTCTTT
TRBJ2-7 | TRBV5-1 | TRBD1 | . | CASSFGQGSSYEQYF | TGCGCCAGCAGCTTCGGACAGGGGAGCTCCTACGAGCAGTACTTC
TRBJ2-7 | TRBV4-1 | TRBD1 | . | CASSLTQGQTYEQYF | TGCGCCAGCAGCCTAACTCAGGGACAGACTTACGAGCAGTACTTC
TRBJ2-3 | TRBV9 | TRBD2 | . | CASSARGGGTDTQYF | TGTGCCAGCAGCGCCCGGGGGGGAGGCACAGATACGCAGTATTTT
TRBJ1-1 | TRBV28 | . | . | CASSSGGKNTEAFF | TGTGCCAGCAGCTCGGGGGGGAAGAACACTGAAGCTTTCTTT
TRBJ1-5 | TRBV5-8 | . | . | CASSLLAAGGQPQHF | TGTGCCAGCAGCTTGTTGGCAGCCGGAGGTCAGCCCCAGCATTTT
TRBJ2-7 | TRBV5-4 | . | once | CASSQTDSGNEQYF | TGTGCCAGCAGTCAAACGGACAGTGGTAACGAGCAGTACTTC
TRBJ1-1 | TRBV7-2 | TRBD1 | . | CASSLAPGQGRYAFF | TGTGCCAGCAGCTTAGCCCCGGGACAGGGTCGGTATGCTTTCTTT
TRBJ2-3 | TRBV4-2 | TRBD2 | . | CASSHLAGTSGSSTDTQYF | TGTGCCAGCAGCCACCTAGCCGGGACTAGCGGATCTAGCACAGATACGCAGTATTTT
TRBJ2-3 | TRBV6-1 | . | . | CASSEASPQYF | TGTGCCAGCAGTGAAGCTAGTCCGCAGTATTTT
TRBJ1-2 | TRBV19 | . | few | CASSISQGTYGYTF | TGTGCCAGTAGTATTAGTCAGGGCACCTATGGCTACACCTTC
TRBJ2-3 | TRBV10-1 | TRBD2 | . | CASSLAGGTDTQYF | TGCGCCAGCAGTTTAGCGGGGGGCACAGATACGCAGTATTTT
TRBJ2-1 | TRBV7-6 | TRBD2 | . | CASSPTSGHYNEQFF | TGTGCCAGCAGCCCTACTAGCGGGCATTACAATGAGCAGTTCTTC
TRBJ1-1 | TRBV19 | TRBD1 | . | CASNDRGGRAFF | TGTGCCAGTAACGACAGGGGGGGGAGAGCTTTCTTT
TRBJ1-5 | TRBV28 | . | . | CASSSFFGFNPPQHF | TGTGCCAGCAGTAGCTTTTTCGGGTTTAACCCGCCCCAGCATTTT
TRBJ2-3 | TRBV6-5 | . | . | CASSPASAASYTQYF | TGTGCCAGCAGTCCCGCTAGCGCAGCCTCTTATACGCAGTATTTT
TRBJ1-1 | TRBV27 | . | . | CASTKTGGVMNTEAFF | TGTGCCAGCACCAAGACAGGTGGGGTCATGAACACTGAAGCTTTCTTT
TRBJ2-3 | TRBV9 | . | . | CASSVALEPPSDTQYF | TGTGCCAGCAGCGTAGCCCTAGAGCCCCCCTCAGATACGCAGTATTTT
TRBJ1-6 | TRBV7-3 | . | few | CASSGHQNSPLHF | TGTGCCAGCAGCGGACACCAGAATTCACCCCTCCACTTT
TRBJ2-1 | TRBV7-2 | TRBD2 | . | CASSLGPPSGRAYEQFF | TGTGCCAGCAGCTTAGGCCCTCCTAGCGGGAGGGCGTATGAGCAGTTCTTC
TRBJ2-7 | TRBV11-2 | . | . | CASSSTLTYEQYF | TGTGCCAGCAGCTCGACACTCACCTACGAGCAGTACTTC
TRBJ2-1 | TRBV11-3 | . | . | CASSLDRTSSYNEQFF | TGTGCCAGCAGCTTAGATCGTACAAGCTCCTACAATGAGCAGTTCTTC
TRBJ1-4 | TRBV11-2 | TRBD1 | few | CASSFTGGPNEKLFF | TGTGCCAGCAGCTTCACAGGGGGTCCTAATGAAAAACTGTTTTTT
TRBJ1-5 | TRBV18 | . | . | CASSPGGGSNQPQHF | TGTGCCAGCTCACCCGGGGGAGGGAGCAATCAGCCCCAGCATTTT
TRBJ2-1 | TRBV28 | . | . | CAAASTTHLIYNEQFF | TGTGCCGCAGCCAGTACTACACACTTAATATACAATGAGCAGTTCTTC
TRBJ2-5 | TRBV11-2 | TRBD2 | . | CASSLTGPSGGRGETQYF | TGTGCCAGCAGCTTAACAGGTCCTAGCGGGGGACGGGGAGAGACCCAGTACTTC
TRBJ1-6 | TRBV5-1 | . | . | CARAQWERVGNSPLHF | TGCGCCAGGGCTCAATGGGAGCGGGTCGGGAATTCACCCCTCCACTTT
TRBJ1-4 | TRBV2 | . | . | CASIDGYNEKLFF | TGTGCCAGCATTGACGGTTATAATGAAAAACTGTTTTTT
TRBJ1-6 | TRBV6-5 | . | . | CASSFRGSGNSPLHF | TGTGCCAGCAGTTTTCGGGGTAGTGGTAATTCACCCCTCCACTTT
TRBJ2-1 | TRBV6-5 | TRBD2 | . | CASSQSGSSYNEQFF | TGTGCCAGCAGCCAGAGCGGGAGCTCCTACAATGAGCAGTTCTTC
TRBJ2-1 | TRBV30 | . | . | CAWSTTGLPYNEQFF | TGTGCCTGGAGTACAACAGGGTTACCCTACAATGAGCAGTTCTTC
TRBJ1-1 | TRBV29-1 | . | . | CSVKGFMNTEAFF | TGCAGCGTAAAGGGGTTTATGAACACTGAAGCTTTCTTT
TRBJ2-7 | TRBV24-1 | TRBD1 | . | CATSDPGTGEYYEQYF | TGTGCCACCAGTGATCCCGGGACAGGGGAATACTACGAGCAGTACTTC
TRBJ2-5 | TRBV7-9 | . | once | CASGLETQYF | TGTGCCAGCGGACTAGAGACCCAGTACTTC
TRBJ2-1 | TRBV2 | TRBD2 | . | CASREREGTYNEQFF | TGTGCCAGCAGAGAGCGGGAGGGAACCTACAATGAGCAGTTCTTC
TRBJ2-3 | TRBV6-5 | TRBD1 | once | CASRRDSTTDTQYF | TGTGCCAGCAGGAGGGACAGTACCACAGATACGCAGTATTTT
TRBJ1-5 | TRBV6-5 | TRBD1 | . | CASSFTGGQPQHF | TGTGCCAGCAGTTTTACAGGGGGCCAGCCCCAGCATTTT
TRBJ1-6 | TRBV27 | . | once | CASSSLGVSYNSPLHF | TGTGCCAGCAGTTCCCTCGGGGTATCCTATAATTCACCCCTCCACTTT
TRBJ1-2 | TRBV9 | . | . | CASQGINYGYTF | TGTGCCAGCCAGGGAATTAACTATGGCTACACCTTC
TRBJ1-1 | TRBV28 | . | few | CASSPPPGGTEAFF | TGTGCCAGCAGTCCTCCCCCGGGGGGCACTGAAGCTTTCTTT
TRBJ2-7 | TRBV27 | . | once | CASSLSEGKKSYEQYF | TGTGCCAGCAGTTTATCGGAGGGGAAGAAGTCCTACGAGCAGTACTTC
TRBJ2-1 | TRBV2 | . | . | CASRSRGSQSSYNEQFF | TGTGCCAGCAGATCTCGAGGGTCCCAAAGCTCCTACAATGAGCAGTTCTTC
TRBJ1-1 | TRBV30 | . | . | CAWSDRPGPAFF | TGTGCCTGGAGCGACAGACCGGGCCCAGCTTTCTTT
TRBJ1-1 | TRBV18 | TRBD1 | . | CASSPDRGSRTEAFF | TGTGCCAGCTCCCCCGACAGGGGCTCGAGGACTGAAGCTTTCTTT
TRBJ1-1 | TRBV19 | TRBD1 | . | CASSTLHRGGTEAFF | TGTGCCAGTAGTACCCTCCACAGGGGGGGAACTGAAGCTTTCTTT
TRBJ2-1 | TRBV12-5 | TRBD2 | . | CASGLVGGTNEQFF | TGTGCTAGTGGTTTGGTGGGGGGGACGAATGAGCAGTTCTTC
TRBJ2-1 | TRBV16 | TRBD2 | . | CASSHTSGYNEQFF | TGTGCCAGCAGCCACACTAGCGGATACAATGAGCAGTTCTTC